The clone carrying this TCR beta chain was picked up a small number of times. The antigen is unknown. The sample belongs to a study of CD8 T cells in ankylosing spondylitis. Findings of the study overall: According to the report, clones linked to the disease were significantly enriched in matched synovial fluid samples taken from ankylosing spondylitis patients. Those disease-linked clones were CD8+; they were also relatively rare in peripheral blood. There was a TCR beta motif, made of 7 to 9 highly homologous variants, that appeared characteristic of ankylosing spondylitis blood.

Molecular-barcoded quantitative 5'-RACE produced these TCR beta libraries. TCRdb ran MiXCR on the 5' RACE reads and lists one entry per CDR3 protein. The sample yields about 210,000 distinct CDR3 sequences, 7.3% seen once. V shed 2 bases and J shed 7 bases, with 11 bases lying between them. Germline CDR1 reads LGHNT; CDR2 reads FRNRAP. This CDR3 region has 13 residues. The chain links TRBV12-5 to TRBJ1-2; D uncertain. The TCR was taken from a male donor with ankylosing spondylitis. The sequencing input was blood, either unsorted or a sorted T cell fraction (not recorded which). CDR3 nucleotides: TGTGCTAGTGGTTTGACAAATTACCTTGGCTACACCTTC. Translation: CASGLTNYLGYTF.